Following are 2 T cell receptor beta chains from one sample sequenced in a study of T cells in Graves' hyperthyroidism and ophthalmopathy. Regions amplified from RNA transcripts were the TCR beta CDR3 regions. The HTBI primer set was used in a first-round RT-PCR of the TCR CDR3. TCRdb redid the calling of the multiplex PCR reads with MiXCR, one entry per CDR3 protein. The sample lists roughly 400,000 distinct CDR3 sequences; approximately 14% were seen once. Sample: blood. The receptors derive from a woman between 18 and 29 years old with Graves' hyperthyroidism that later progressed to Graves' ophthalmopathy.

The chain employs TRBV7-9 and TRBJ2-2; 7 bases match TRBD2. CDR1 and CDR2 from the germline V gene are SEHNR and FQNEAQ (reference sequence). Unmatched junction bases numbered 5, after V lost 1 base and J lost 3 bases. The CDR3 contains 16 residues. The CDR3 sequence is CASSLGGGSHTGELFF. As DNA, the CDR3 is TGTGCCAGCAGCTTAGGTGGCGGGAGTCACACCGGGGAGCTGTTTTTT.

The rearrangement uses TRBV6-2 or TRBV6-3 and TRBJ2-2; D is uncertain. CDR1 is MNHEY and CDR2 is SVGEGT in the germline V gene. The CDR3 loop spans 15 amino acids. V gave up 0 bases and J gave up 4 bases, with 9 bases separating them. CDR3 sequence reads: CASSYSGMGTGELFF. In DNA, the CDR3 is TGTGCCAGCAGTTACTCTGGGATGGGCACCGGGGAGCTGTTTTTT.